Listed below are T cell receptor beta chains from one sample, sequenced in a study of blood T cells in healthy people across ages. TCRdb called the 5' RACE reads again in MiXCR, with one record for every CDR3 protein. Of 1.5 million to 1.9 million distinct CDR3 sequences in the sample, about 42% were seen once. The material sequenced was blood. All receptors come from a woman under 30 in good health. Each CDR3 is given with its conserved first and last residue. Each record gives: clone size, D gene, J gene, V gene, CDR3 protein, CDR3 DNA. The D gene is left open where the match is weak. Clone size is not always given. Where it is, it says once, few, many or a class for expanded clones.

>-|-|TRBJ2-1|TRBV5-4
CASSAEPAGLYYNEQFF
TGTGCCAGCAGCGCCGAACCCGCGGGACTTTATTACAATGAGCAGTTCTTC
>-|TRBD2|TRBJ2-5|TRBV27
CASSCTSGSNYEQYF
TGTGCCAGCAGTTGTACTAGCGGGTCCAATTACGAACAGTACTTC
>-|-|TRBJ1-2|TRBV24-1
CATSDPKTGSKGYTF
TGTGCCACCAGTGACCCAAAGACTGGCAGTAAAGGCTACACCTTC
>few|-|TRBJ1-1|TRBV7-9
CASSYRRGYTEAFF
TGTGCCAGCAGCTATCGGCGAGGTTACACTGAAGCTTTCTTT
>-|TRBD1|TRBJ2-7|TRBV29-1
CSVEGTGSLSYEQYF
TGCAGCGTTGAAGGGACAGGGAGCCTCTCCTACGAGCAGTACTTC
>many|-|TRBJ2-1|TRBV5-1
CASSPQSSYNEQFF
TGTGCCAGCAGCCCGCAGAGCTCCTACAATGAGCAGTTCTTC
>few|TRBD1|TRBJ1-1|TRBV6-1
CASRKQGRGTEAFF
TGTGCCAGCAGGAAACAGGGGCGGGGAACTGAAGCTTTCTTT
>-|-|TRBJ1-5|TRBV12-3/TRBV12-4
CASTLGLGNQPQHF
TGTGCCAGCACCCTTGGGTTGGGCAATCAGCCCCAGCATTTT
>-|TRBD1|TRBJ2-7|TRBV7-8
CASSLALDRAYEQYF
TGTGCCAGCAGCTTAGCCCTCGACAGGGCCTACGAGCAGTACTTC
>-|-|TRBJ1-2|TRBV20-1
CSASGRIPYGYTF
TGCAGTGCCAGCGGCAGGATCCCCTATGGCTACACCTTC
>few|-|TRBJ2-1|TRBV19
CASANTGGNEQFF
TGTGCCAGTGCGAACACCGGGGGCAATGAGCAGTTCTTC
>-|-|TRBJ2-3|TRBV12-3/TRBV12-4
CASSPRQVTDTQYF
TGTGCCAGCAGCCCTCGACAGGTAACAGATACGCAGTATTTT
>-|TRBD1|TRBJ1-1|TRBV25-1
CASSDPHRGGTEAFF
TGTGCCAGCAGTGATCCCCACAGGGGAGGTACTGAAGCTTTCTTT
>-|TRBD1|TRBJ2-5|TRBV12-3/TRBV12-4
CASKTGVRETQYF
TGTGCCAGTAAAACAGGGGTACGGGAGACCCAGTACTTC
>-|TRBD1|TRBJ1-4|TRBV6-6
CASSRQGMFEKLFF
TGTGCCAGCAGTCGACAGGGGATGTTTGAAAAACTGTTTTTT
>many|TRBD1|TRBJ1-1|TRBV10-3
CAISETLGTGNTEAFF
TGTGCCATCAGTGAGACTTTAGGGACAGGAAACACTGAAGCTTTCTTT
>-|TRBD1|TRBJ1-1|TRBV20-1
CSARPFDRGTEAFF
TGCAGTGCTAGACCATTCGACAGGGGGACCGAAGCTTTCTTT
>few|TRBD1|TRBJ1-2|TRBV7-9
CASSSGQAFGYGYTF
TGTGCCAGCAGCTCCGGACAGGCTTTCGGATATGGCTACACCTTC
>-|-|TRBJ1-5|TRBV20-1
CSATTPKGGVNQPQHF
TGCAGTGCAACCACACCTAAGGGGGGGGTTAATCAGCCCCAGCATTTT
>-|-|TRBJ2-7|TRBV4-1
CASSLQMRAGYEQYF
TGCGCCAGCAGCCTCCAAATGCGTGCCGGCTACGAGCAGTACTTC
>-|TRBD1|TRBJ1-2|TRBV6-5
CASRIQGSNYGYTF
TGTGCCAGCAGAATACAGGGGTCTAACTATGGCTACACCTTC
>-|TRBD1|TRBJ1-5|TRBV10-3
CAISSDRVDQPQHF
TGTGCCATCAGTTCGGACAGGGTGGATCAGCCCCAGCATTTT
>few|-|TRBJ2-1|TRBV24-1
CATSDPQGGVYNEQFF
TGTGCCACCAGCGACCCTCAGGGGGGGGTCTACAATGAGCAGTTCTTC
>-|TRBD1|TRBJ2-7|TRBV7-2
CASSSPPGQRLYEQYF
TGTGCCAGCAGCTCGCCCCCGGGACAGAGACTCTACGAGCAGTACTTC
>few|-|TRBJ2-1|TRBV19
CASSITNNEQFF
TGTGCCAGTAGTATAACGAACAATGAGCAGTTCTTC
>few|-|TRBJ1-2|TRBV27
CASSLSPGVRYGYTF
TGTGCCAGCAGTTTATCGCCAGGGGTTAGATATGGCTACACCTTC
>-|-|TRBJ2-2|TRBV20-1
CSARPGLNTGELFF
TGCAGTGCTAGACCCGGACTGAACACCGGGGAGCTGTTTTTT
>-|-|TRBJ2-3|TRBV7-2
CASLYGGWGDTQYF
TGTGCCAGTTTATATGGGGGCTGGGGAGATACGCAGTATTTT
>few|-|TRBJ1-2|TRBV28
CASSFLGVNYGYTF
TGTGCCAGCAGTTTTCTGGGCGTGAACTATGGCTACACCTTC
>-|-|TRBJ1-2|TRBV12-3/TRBV12-4
CASSLKGHYGYTF
TGTGCCAGCAGTTTGAAGGGGCACTATGGCTACACCTTC
>-|-|TRBJ2-2|TRBV7-6
CASSEVGFYTGELFF
TGTGCCAGCAGCGAAGTAGGGTTTTACACCGGGGAGCTGTTTTTT
>-|-|TRBJ2-1|TRBV27
CASSLPGHNYNEQFF
TGTGCCAGCAGTTTGCCGGGACACAACTACAATGAGCAGTTCTTC
>-|-|TRBJ1-2|TRBV5-1
CASSVTDSYGYTF
TGCGCCAGCAGCGTCACGGACAGTTATGGCTACACCTTC
>-|TRBD2|TRBJ2-1|TRBV4-1
CASSAGLAGLAKTYNEQFF
TGCGCCAGCAGCGCCGGGCTTGCGGGACTAGCGAAGACCTACAATGAGCAGTTCTTC
>few|-|TRBJ1-2|TRBV2
CASSEVFGYTF
TGTGCCAGCAGTGAAGTATTTGGCTACACCTTC
>-|-|TRBJ2-1|TRBV20-1
CCARKLGGTYNEQFF
TGCTGTGCTAGGAAGTTAGGGGGTACCTACAATGAGCAGTTCTTC
>-|-|TRBJ1-3|TRBV2
CASSLGGASGNTIYF
TGTGCCAGCAGTTTGGGGGGGGCCTCTGGAAACACCATATATTTT
>-|-|TRBJ2-7|TRBV7-9
CASSTVEGPGEQYF
TGTGCCAGCAGCACCGTAGAGGGGCCGGGGGAGCAGTACTTC
>few|TRBD1|TRBJ2-1|TRBV5-6
CASSPPGGFYNEQFF
TGTGCCAGCAGCCCCCCAGGGGGATTCTACAATGAGCAGTTCTTC
>few|-|TRBJ2-2|TRBV6-2/TRBV6-3
CASSYSLSGELFF
TGTGCCAGCAGTTACTCTCTATCCGGGGAGCTGTTTTTT
>-|TRBD1|TRBJ2-1|TRBV30
CAWTPGQTYNEQFF
TGTGCCTGGACCCCGGGACAGACGTACAATGAGCAGTTCTTC
>few|-|TRBJ1-1|TRBV29-1
CSVVRRSSRTEAFF
TGCAGCGTTGTAAGGCGGTCTAGCAGGACTGAAGCTTTCTTT